The source of this TCR beta chain is a study of graft-versus-host responses after intestinal transplantation (dated by TCRdb to 2020 to 2023). General notes on the study: Multivisceral, liver-intestinal, or isolated intestinal transplants were received by the recipients. All recipients received anti-thymocyte globulin induction followed by maintenance tacrolimus and steroids for approximately 3 years. Graft-versus-host and host-versus-graft alloreactive T cell clones were tracked in the graft, circulation and bone marrow after intestinal transplantation using bulk TCR-beta CDR3 sequencing. Alloreactive clones were identified by sequencing pre-transplant mixed lymphocyte reaction products and comparing these products with unstimulated pre-transplant donor and recipient T cells. The cohort enrolled about two dozen intestinal transplant recipients including one retransplant, and a few patients lacking pretransplant specimens were excluded. A peak of at least 4% donor T cells among recipient peripheral blood mononuclear cells was the definition used for donor T cell macrochimerism. Instead of going to the commercial service, samples from a few later patients were sequenced in-house on an Illumina MiSeq and processed with MiXCR.

Details on this clone: It has no known antigen specificity. No per-base quality is available; no much larger clone lies one base away.

Trimming costs V 1 base and J 5 bases, and their ends lie 4 bases apart. The CDR3 runs 11 residues from the cysteine to the phenylalanine. Only the CDR3 DNA is retained, 33 bases long and in frame from the first base. Via the germline V gene, CDR1 is SGHRS and CDR2 YFSETQ. The receptor library was made with the immunoSEQ multiplex PCR assay. For most patients, genomic DNA was subjected to high-throughput TCR-beta CDR3 sequencing by Adaptive Biotechnologies. The paper's data handling went like this. Adaptive's ImmunoSEQ software was the source of the TCR sequencing data for 15 to 20 patients, while three other patients were processed with MiXCR and VDJtools. CDR3 nucleotide sequences shared between donor and recipient were removed because their origin could not be assigned. Alloreactive clones required at least 2-fold expansion over unstimulated cells and minimum CFSE-low frequency of 0.002% (template counts) or 0.001% (read counts). Clones detected in sequenced pre-transplant spleen, lymph node, or MLR CFSE-low populations of the donor or recipient were defined as mappable. Cumulative frequency of alloreactive clones was calculated as a percentage of all sequences weighted by copy number. TCRdb limited this immuneACCESS table to in-frame rearrangements with V and J called. A share of clones is missing; checked studies link under half to unresolved V genes, and the rest is unexplained. V, J and clone size are those of that table, while D and trimming were read from the DNA. Present in this sample are 15,000 to 20,000 clones, about 89% of which were seen just once. The top ten clones comprise 50% to 65% of the sample.

On the study overall, not on this receptor specifically: Conclusions were limited by the relatively low number and heterogeneity of intestinal transplant patients. In patients with donor T cell macrochimerism, the allografts had high GvH to HvG T cell clonal ratios. Early after transplant, declines in HvG clones were associated with peak levels of circulating GvH clones. GvH clones turned up in recipient bone marrow, with some appearing earlier in ileal mucosa or blood, a pattern consistent with an intestinal mucosal origin.

After transplant, bone marrow was aspirated from the posterior iliac crest or from another site selected by the physician. This sequence uses TRBV5-1 and TRBJ2-7; no D gene is confidently identified. This receptor was identified in a human patient who received an intestinal transplant, so some T cells may come from the graft donor. The sample consisted of bone marrow, taken about 130 days after transplant. At the DNA level, the sequence is TGCGCCAGCAGCTTGTTTCACGAGCAGTACTTC. Its product reads: CASSLFHEQYF.